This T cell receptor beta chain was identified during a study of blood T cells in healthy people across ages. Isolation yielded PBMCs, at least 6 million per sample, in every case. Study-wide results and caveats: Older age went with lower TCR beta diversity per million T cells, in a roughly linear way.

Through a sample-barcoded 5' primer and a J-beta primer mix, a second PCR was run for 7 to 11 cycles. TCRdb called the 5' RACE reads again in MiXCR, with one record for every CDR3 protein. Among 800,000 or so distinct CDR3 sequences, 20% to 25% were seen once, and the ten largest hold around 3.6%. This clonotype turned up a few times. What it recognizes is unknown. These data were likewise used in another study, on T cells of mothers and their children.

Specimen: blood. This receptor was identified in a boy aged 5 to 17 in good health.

As DNA, the CDR3 is TGTGCCAGCAGTTTAAGCAGTAGCGGGGTTCTTGATACGCAGTATTTT. Translated, it gives CASSLSSSGVLDTQYF. The chain combines TRBV27 with TRBJ2-3; 8 bases agree with TRBD2. Germline CDR1 reads MNHEY; CDR2 reads SMNVEV (reference sequence). This CDR3 spans 16 amino acids. V trimming: 2 bases; J trimming: 6 bases; junction bases outside the gene matches: 10.